A single sample gave rise to the 2 T cell receptor beta chains below, sequenced in a study of T cells in Graves' hyperthyroidism and ophthalmopathy. Using RNA transcripts as the source, TCR beta CDR3 regions were amplified. HTBI primers were employed in a first-round RT-PCR of the TCR CDR3. TCRdb analysed the multiplex PCR reads with MiXCR anew, one entry per CDR3 protein. The table includes a few hundred thousand distinct CDR3 sequences, about 18% detected once. Sequencing used blood. These receptor sequences come from a man in his late teens or twenties with Graves' ophthalmopathy.

This clonotype was counted only a few times. The chain joins TRBV9 to TRBJ2-5; 13 bases are a match to TRBD2. The CDR3 has 14 amino acids. Germline V gene data show CDR1 as SGDLS and CDR2 as YYNGEE. V was pared by 0 bases and J by 11 bases, with 4 bases of the junction left unmatched. This chain's CDR3 is CASSVDGLAGAQYF. CDR3 DNA: TGTGCCAGCAGCGTAGATGGACTAGCGGGGGCACAGTACTTC.

This clonotype was detected ten times or more. J is TRBJ2-1 and V is TRBV9; 7 bases are a match to TRBD1. The CDR3 has 14 amino acids. After removal of 1 base from V and 4 bases from J, the junction contained 2 bases not matched to a gene. Germline V gene data show CDR1 as SGDLS and CDR2 as YYNGEE. CDR3 DNA sequence: TGTGCCAGCAGCGTACAGGACAGGTACAATGAGCAGTTCTTC. Protein sequence: CASSVQDRYNEQFF.